The rows below give T cell receptor beta chains drawn from one sample of a study of shared clonotypes between healthy human individuals. Sequenced by immunoSEQ multiplex PCR; TCRdb stores in-frame clones only, minus some. The table lists under 600,000 clones, 95% to 98% of them singletons. The sequencing sample was made of naive CD8+ T cells sorted from blood. The receptors were gathered from a man under 40 in good health. CDR3s include the opening cysteine and the closing phenylalanine or tryptophan. A D gene is named only where the DNA matches it firmly. Where a row states a size, it is once, few, many or the class of an expanded clone; other rows omit it.

J gene | D gene | clone size | V gene | CDR3 DNA | CDR3 protein
TRBJ2-7 | - | - | TRBV7-2 | TGTGCCAGCAGCTTAGTAGGGCTAAGCTCCTACGAGCAGTACTTC | CASSLVGLSSYEQYF
TRBJ1-5 | - | - | TRBV4-1 | TGCGCCAGCAGCCAATTGGGGGCTGGGGGGAATCAGCCCCAGCATTTT | CASSQLGAGGNQPQHF
TRBJ2-2 | - | - | TRBV6-6 | TGTGCCAGCAGTTACGGTGGGAGTGATACCGGGGAGCTGTTTTTT | CASSYGGSDTGELFF
TRBJ1-1 | - | - | TRBV28 | TGTGCCAGCAGTGGGAGGGGGATCTCTGAAGCTTTCTTT | CASSGRGISEAFF
TRBJ1-5 | - | - | TRBV23-1 | TGCGCCAGCAGTCAATACCCCAGGGAAGAGTTTGATCAGCCCCAGCATTTT | CASSQYPREEFDQPQHF
TRBJ2-7 | - | - | TRBV29-1 | TGCAGCGTTGAAGAAGGGACGGACGAGCAGTACTTC | CSVEEGTDEQYF
TRBJ1-1 | - | - | TRBV6-1 | TGTGCCAGCAGTGAAGCGGGAGGGATCACTGAAGCTTTCTTT | CASSEAGGITEAFF
TRBJ2-2 | - | - | TRBV28 | TGTGCCAGCGCCTTGAACACCGGGGAGCTGTTTTTT | CASALNTGELFF
TRBJ2-7 | TRBD1 | - | TRBV7-9 | TGTGCCAGCAGCTTCTCCACCGGGACAGGGCACCACGAGCAGTACTTC | CASSFSTGTGHHEQYF
TRBJ2-7 | - | once | TRBV7-9 | TGTGCCAGCAGCCCAGAGGTGGTGCGGGAGCAGTACTTC | CASSPEVVREQYF
TRBJ2-7 | TRBD2 | - | TRBV27 | TGTGCCAGCAGGGAACTAGCGGGAGGGCCCTCCTACGAGCAGTACTTC | CASRELAGGPSYEQYF
TRBJ1-5 | TRBD1 | - | TRBV10-3 | TGTGCCATCAGTGAGGAGGGCAGGGGGTTGGCTCAGCCCCAGCATTTT | CAISEEGRGLAQPQHF
TRBJ2-7 | TRBD2 | - | TRBV9 | TGTGCCAGCAGCGTAAGGTTGCTAGCGGGACCCCAGCGGACCTACGAGCAGTACTTC | CASSVRLLAGPQRTYEQYF
TRBJ2-1 | - | - | TRBV10-2 | TGCGCCAGCAGTATAGGGGAAAGCTCCTACAATGAGCAGTTCTTC | CASSIGESSYNEQFF
TRBJ1-5 | - | - | TRBV5-5 | TGTGCCAGCAGCTTGAACGGGTTAGGTTCTAATCAGCCCCAGCATTTT | CASSLNGLGSNQPQHF
TRBJ2-1 | TRBD2 | - | TRBV29-1 | TGCAGCGTTGCGCCTAGCGGGAGAATTCAACACAATGAGCAGTTCTTC | CSVAPSGRIQHNEQFF
TRBJ2-1 | TRBD1 | - | TRBV11-2 | TGCGCCAGCAGCTTAGAGGACAGGGGCTACAATGAGCAGTTCTTC | CASSLEDRGYNEQFF
TRBJ1-2 | TRBD1 | - | TRBV6-5 | TGTGCCAGCTCCGGGACAGGGGACTTCTATGGCTACACCTTC | CASSGTGDFYGYTF
TRBJ2-3 | TRBD2 | - | TRBV7-2 | TGTGCCAGCAGCTTTCCTCCCGGGACTAACACAGATACGCAGTATTTT | CASSFPPGTNTDTQYF
TRBJ2-1 | - | - | TRBV19 | TGTGCCAGTAGTATATTTCTGGGTTACTACAATGAGCAGTTCTTC | CASSIFLGYYNEQFF
TRBJ2-5 | - | - | TRBV27 | TGTGCCAGCAGCAACCTTGGCGGGGAAGAGACCCAGTACTTC | CASSNLGGEETQYF
TRBJ2-1 | - | - | TRBV7-3 | TGTGCCAGCAGCTTATCCGGGCACTATAGTATCAATGAGCAGTTCTTC | CASSLSGHYSINEQFF
TRBJ2-1 | - | - | TRBV7-2 | TGTGCCAGCAGCCCCCGACTAGAACCCTACAATGAGCAGTTCTTC | CASSPRLEPYNEQFF
TRBJ2-7 | - | - | TRBV9 | TGTGCCAGCAGCCCGGGAACCCTTTACGAGCAGTACTTC | CASSPGTLYEQYF
TRBJ2-1 | - | - | TRBV7-8 | TGTGCCAGCAGCTCTTTGCGGGGCGCCTACAATGAGCAGTTCTTC | CASSSLRGAYNEQFF
TRBJ2-1 | - | - | TRBV21-1 | TGTGCCCGGTCGCTAGCGGGAGTTGAGGGCAATGAGCAGTTCTTC | CARSLAGVEGNEQFF
TRBJ1-2 | - | - | TRBV4-3 | TGCGCCAGCAGCCCGGCAGGGGCCTCCAGCGACTATGGCTACACCTTC | CASSPAGASSDYGYTF
TRBJ2-7 | - | - | TRBV7-2 | TGTGCCAGCAGCTCCCCTGCAGGGACCTACGAGCAGTACTTC | CASSSPAGTYEQYF
TRBJ2-7 | - | once | TRBV5-5 | TGTGCCAGCAGCTTGGGGCACATACTATGGGAGCAGTACTTC | CASSLGHILWEQYF
TRBJ2-2 | - | - | TRBV4-2 | TGTGCCAGCAGCCAGACCTACACCGGGGAGCTGTTTTTT | CASSQTYTGELFF
TRBJ2-2 | - | - | TRBV5-1 | TGCGCCAGCAGCTTGGACGGGGTTTTCCACCCCGGCACCGGGGAGCTGTTTTTT | CASSLDGVFHPGTGELFF
TRBJ1-2 | TRBD1 | - | TRBV28 | TGTGCCAGCACCTTACCGGGAACAGGGGGAGGCTACACCTTC | CASTLPGTGGGYTF
TRBJ1-5 | TRBD1 | once | TRBV11-2 | TGTGCCAGCAGCCGCGGGACAGGGGGCCTTCATAGCAATCAGCCCCAGCATTTT | CASSRGTGGLHSNQPQHF
TRBJ1-2 | - | - | TRBV7-9 | TGTGCCAGCAGCTTTGCGTTGGGGAACTATGGCTACACCTTC | CASSFALGNYGYTF
TRBJ2-1 | TRBD1 | - | TRBV7-9 | TGTGCCAGCAGCCACGGGACAGGGGCCTACAATGAGCAGTTCTTC | CASSHGTGAYNEQFF
TRBJ1-1 | - | - | TRBV27 | TGTGCCAGCAGTTCGTATCTACGAAGGAACACTGAAGCTTTCTTT | CASSSYLRRNTEAFF
TRBJ2-7 | - | - | TRBV5-1 | TGCGCCAGCAGCTTGGTATCCGGCAGGGACTCCTACGAGCAGTACTTC | CASSLVSGRDSYEQYF
TRBJ2-1 | - | - | TRBV29-1 | TGCAGCGTTGAAGCGGGGGCTGATAATGAGCAGTTCTTC | CSVEAGADNEQFF
TRBJ2-3 | - | once | TRBV15 | TGTGCCACCAGCAGTCTAAACCCCCCGGGCACAGATACGCAGTATTTT | CATSSLNPPGTDTQYF
TRBJ2-7 | - | - | TRBV7-9 | TGTGCCAGCAGCGGAGAGGCAGGATGGCCCTACGAGCAGTACTTC | CASSGEAGWPYEQYF
TRBJ2-1 | - | - | TRBV4-1 | TGCGCCAGCAGCCGGGGGACTTTCAATGAGCAGTTCTTC | CASSRGTFNEQFF
TRBJ1-1 | - | - | TRBV29-1 | TGCAGCGTTGAAGAAGAGAGAGGGCTCACTGAAGCTTTCTTT | CSVEEERGLTEAFF
TRBJ2-7 | - | - | TRBV28 | TGTGCCAGCACAACCAGGGTGCGCTCCTACGAGCAGTACTTC | CASTTRVRSYEQYF
TRBJ2-1 | - | - | TRBV27 | TGTGCCAGCAGTCGAAACAGAAACTCCTACAATGAGCAGTTCTTC | CASSRNRNSYNEQFF
TRBJ2-7 | - | - | TRBV11-3 | TGTGCCAGCAGCTTTAGCTGTCTATCCTACGAGCAGTACTTC | CASSFSCLSYEQYF
TRBJ2-5 | TRBD1 | - | TRBV27 | TGTGCCAGCAGTTCCCTCGACAGGGTGGAAGAGACCCAGTACTTC | CASSSLDRVEETQYF
TRBJ2-6 | TRBD1 | - | TRBV6-5 | TGTGCCAGCAGTTACTCATACAGGGGAACTGCCAACGTCCTGACTTTC | CASSYSYRGTANVLTF
TRBJ2-5 | TRBD2 | - | TRBV28 | TGTGCCAGCAGTTTTGGACTAGCGGGGGATCAAGAGACCCAGTACTTC | CASSFGLAGDQETQYF